The 13 T cell receptor beta chains presented below share a single source sample, sequenced in a study of a mutant IDH1 vaccine in newly diagnosed glioma. No antigens are known for them. Described time point: week 35, safety follow-up. The vaccine gave 300 ug of a 20-mer mutant IDH1 peptide subcutaneously per dose. The protocol was immunoSEQ multiplex PCR, while the TCRdb copy is restricted to in-frame clones and leaves out a portion. The profile shows approximately 66,000 clones, less than 90% of them singletons. The sequences come from PBMCs, collected from a glioma patient whose treatment included an IDH1 peptide vaccine. These receptors all stem from a man in his thirties or forties with glioma.

The gene calls are TRBV5-4 and TRBJ1-1, with TRBD1 as a possible D gene (5 bases). The V gene's germline CDR1 is SGHNT and CDR2 YYREEE (reference sequence). Trimming cost V 4 bases and J 5 bases, with 18 bases left between them. The CDR3 contains 15 residues. The CDR3, as DNA: TGTGCCAGCAGCCAAGATGTTGGGGGAGGAACTGAAGCTTTCTTT. The encoded protein is CASSQDVGGGTEAFF.

This chain connects TRBV5-1 to TRBJ2-5; D unresolved. There are 13 residues in the CDR3. Germline CDR1 is SGHRS and CDR2 is YFSETQ. V shed 4 bases and J shed 5 bases, with 12 bases lying between them. CDR3 region: CASSTNSRETQYF. CDR3 nucleotide sequence: TGCGCCAGCAGCACCAATAGCCGGGAGACCCAGTACTTC.

In the case of this clone: This same CDR3 is encoded by further DNA sequences in the sample. The chain carries TRBV6-1 and TRBJ2-7; 9 positions match TRBD2. V lost 4 bases, J lost 2 bases, and 12 bases stayed unmatched. The CDR3 extends over 17 amino acids. The germline CDR1 and CDR2 sequences are MNHNS and SASEGT. The CDR3 nucleotides are TGTGCCAGCAGTGTGCAAGCGGGGGGTTCTCTAGCCTACGAGCAGTACTTC. The encoded protein is CASSVQAGGSLAYEQYF.

The gene calls are TRBV9 and TRBJ2-1, with 9 bases fitting TRBD1. This CDR3 is 16 amino acids long. Germline V gives CDR1 SGDLS, CDR2 YYNGEE. V was clipped by 5 bases and J by 7 bases; unmatched bases: 13. CDR3 nucleotides: TGTGCCAGCAGTCAGAATCTGGGACAGGGAAGGAATGAGCAGTTCTTC. Translation gives CASSQNLGQGRNEQFF.

This chain joins TRBV10-1 and TRBJ2-1; the D gene is possibly TRBD1 (6 bases). From germline, CDR1 is WNHNN and CDR2 SYGVQD (reference sequence). V lost 4 bases and J 10 bases, leaving 23 bases between the germline ends. The CDR3 covers 16 residues. The CDR3 sequence is CASSVRGGGSVGEQFF. CDR3 sequence (DNA): TGCGCCAGCAGTGTAAGGGGTGGGGGCTCAGTAGGAGAGCAGTTCTTC.

V usage is TRBV7-9 and J usage is TRBJ2-5; 10 nucleotides align to TRBD1. In germline, CDR1 is SEHNR, CDR2 FQNEAQ (reference sequence). There are 13 residues in the CDR3. With 5 bases clipped from V and 5 bases from J, the junction kept 2 bases outside the gene matches. The CDR3 region has the DNA TGTGCCAGCAGCAAGACAGGGGGCGAGACCCAGTACTTC. Protein sequence: CASSKTGGETQYF.

This rearrangement joins TRBV6-1 to TRBJ1-6, with 7 bases matching TRBD1. CDR3 size: 15 residues. V trimming: 4 bases; J trimming: 3 bases; junction bases outside the gene matches: 3. Germline V gives CDR1 MNHNS, CDR2 SASEGT. The CDR3 DNA is TGTGCCAGCAGTGCCCGGGACAGCTATAATTCACCCCTCCACTTT. It specifies CASSARDSYNSPLHF.

This sequence joins TRBV7-9 and TRBJ1-5, with D possibly being TRBD1 (6 bases). Trimming took off 5 bases at V and 5 bases at J, with 16 bases between the two ends. Germline V lookup: CDR1 SEHNR, CDR2 FQNEAQ (reference sequence). This CDR3 has 15 residues. The CDR3 sequence is CASSLGGAWDQPQHF. The CDR3 DNA is TGTGCCAGCAGCCTAGGGGGGGCTTGGGATCAGCCCCAGCATTTT.

This sequence joins TRBV5-1 and TRBJ2-3; D gene ambiguous. The CDR3 has 14 amino acids. V was clipped by 0 bases and J by 4 bases, with 9 bases between them. Germline V gives CDR1 SGHRS, CDR2 YFSETQ. The CDR3 bases are TGCGCCAGCAGCTTGGCGCTGTTAGCAGATACGCAGTATTTT. Residues: CASSLALLADTQYF.

CDR3 bases: TGTGCCAGCAGTCCCGCTGCAGGGGACCCCTACGAGCAGTACTTC. Its protein is CASSPAAGDPYEQYF. The chain recombines TRBV27 with TRBJ2-7, with D perhaps matching TRBD1 (6 bases). V dropped 5 bases and J dropped 2 bases, with 16 bases sitting between them. Germline V gives CDR1 MNHEY, CDR2 SMNVEV (reference sequence). The CDR3 runs 15 residues.

This rearrangement joins TRBV18 to TRBJ2-2; the match to TRBD1 covers 7 bases. The CDR3 runs to 15 residues. Germline V gives CDR1 KGHSH, CDR2 LQKENI. Germline trimming cut 3 bases from V and 5 bases from J; bases unmatched to any gene: 6. CDR3 amino acids: CASSPPGQLTGELFF. The CDR3 region has the DNA TGTGCCAGCTCACCGCCGGGACAGTTGACCGGGGAGCTGTTTTTT. Combining the CDR3 with reference TRBV18 and TRBJ2-2 gives the whole variable domain NAGVMQNPRHLVRRRGQEARLRCSPMKGHSHVYWYRQLPEEGLKFMVYLQKENIIDESGMPKERFSAEFPKEGPSILRIQQVVRGDSAAYFCASSPPGQLTGELFFGEGSRLTVL.

This rearrangement joins TRBV2 to TRBJ1-4; 9 bases are a match to TRBD1. This CDR3 contains 14 residues. V trimming: 6 bases; J trimming: 6 bases; junction bases outside the gene matches: 5. From germline, CDR1 is SNHLY and CDR2 FYNNEI. The CDR3 bases are TGTGCCAGCAGCGCGGACAGGGGTGATGAAAAACTGTTTTTT. Its translation: CASSADRGDEKLFF.

CDR3: CASSFLNIDRGYTF. The CDR3 DNA sequence: TGTGCCAGCAGCTTTCTTAATATCGACCGTGGCTACACCTTC. The genes are TRBV7-9 and TRBJ1-2; D call uncertain. The CDR3 runs 14 residues. From germline, CDR1 is SEHNR and CDR2 FQNEAQ (reference sequence). V lost 3 bases to trimming and J lost 7 bases, with 15 bases between them.